The rows below give T cell receptor beta chains drawn from one sample of a study of blood T cell repertoires in COVID-19. TCRdb keeps only in-frame clones here, not all; method: immunoSEQ multiplex PCR. The sample lists 200,000 to 250,000 clones; almost 90% were seen once. Input material: peripheral blood. These TCRs come from a woman aged 60-75 years with acute or convalescent COVID-19. The CDR3 runs from the conserved cysteine through the conserved F or W. D genes are given only for firm matches. Size values are once, few and many counts, or a class for expanded clones, and some rows have none.

d_call,clone_size,v_call,j_call,cdr3_aa,cdr3_nt
.,.,TRBV6-2/TRBV6-3,TRBJ1-1,CASSYSKVAAFF,TGTGCCAGCAGTTACTCGAAAGTAGCAGCTTTCTTT
.,.,TRBV5-3,TRBJ1-4,CARSPGFVQVKLFF,TGTGCCAGAAGCCCGGGATTTGTACAAGTAAAACTGTTTTTT
.,.,TRBV30,TRBJ1-6,CGTRVTYNSPLHF,TGTGGAACCCGAGTTACTTATAATTCACCCCTCCACTTT
.,.,TRBV2,TRBJ2-3,CASNRLPGEGTDTQYF,TGTGCCAGCAACCGACTACCAGGGGAAGGAACAGATACGCAGTATTTT
.,once,TRBV29-1,TRBJ1-4,CSARWGEGKKLFF,TGCAGCGCTCGTTGGGGGGAAGGTAAAAAACTGTTTTTT
TRBD2,.,TRBV6-5,TRBJ2-5,CATRASGLETQYF,TGTGCCACGAGGGCTAGCGGTTTGGAGACCCAGTACTTC
TRBD1,once,TRBV25-1,TRBJ2-1,CASSTGQGFNEQFF,TGTGCCAGCAGCACGGGACAGGGTTTCAATGAGCAGTTCTTC
.,.,TRBV7-9,TRBJ1-4,CASSLRRATNEKLFF,TGTGCCAGCAGCCTAAGACGGGCAACTAATGAAAAACTGTTTTTT
.,few,TRBV29-1,TRBJ2-2,CSVSQGIHTGELFF,TGCAGCGTGAGTCAGGGGATACACACCGGGGAGCTGTTTTTT
TRBD1,.,TRBV6-5,TRBJ1-1,CASSYGETGVKSKAFF,TGTGCCAGCAGTTACGGGGAGACAGGGGTGAAATCTAAAGCTTTCTTT
TRBD1,.,TRBV28,TRBJ1-2,CASTPPGQGPYGYTF,TGTGCCAGCACCCCTCCGGGACAGGGCCCCTATGGCTACACCTTC
.,.,TRBV4-3,TRBJ1-4,CASSRTGSLNEKLFF,TGCGCCAGCAGCCGAACCGGGTCCCTTAATGAAAAACTGTTTTTT
TRBD2,.,TRBV5-6,TRBJ2-2,CASSTLAGGRTGELFF,TGTGCCAGCAGCACGCTAGCGGGGGGGCGCACCGGGGAGCTGTTTTTT
TRBD2,.,TRBV3-1/TRBV3-2,TRBJ2-2,CASSQVPLAGGLRTGELFF,TGTGCCAGCAGCCAAGTTCCCCTAGCGGGGGGGCTACGGACCGGGGAGCTGTTTTTT
.,.,TRBV6-5,TRBJ1-6,CASSTGSESPLHF,TGTGCCAGCAGCACAGGGTCGGAATCACCCCTCCACTTT
.,.,TRBV6-5,TRBJ1-2,CASRVTSNYGYTF,TGTGCCAGCAGGGTCACTTCTAACTATGGCTACACCTTC
.,.,TRBV18,TRBJ2-1,CASSPPTDRRNEQFF,TGTGCCAGCTCACCACCGACAGACCGCAGGAATGAGCAGTTCTTC
.,.,TRBV7-2,TRBJ2-3,CASSLRQVIWDTQYF,TGTGCCAGCAGCCTACGTCAGGTTATATGGGATACGCAGTATTTT
.,.,TRBV24-1,TRBJ2-3,CATSDRRGFTDTQYF,TGTGCCACCAGTGATAGAAGGGGATTCACAGATACGCAGTATTTT
.,.,TRBV7-2,TRBJ2-3,CASRGEATQYF,TGTGCCAGCAGAGGGGAGGCTACGCAGTATTTT
TRBD1,.,TRBV20-1,TRBJ1-5,CSASRGQNNQPQHF,TGCAGTGCTAGTAGGGGACAGAATAATCAGCCCCAGCATTTT
TRBD1,.,TRBV18,TRBJ1-2,CASSPPNRGYGYTF,TGTGCCAGCTCACCACCGAACAGGGGCTATGGCTACACCTTC
TRBD2,.,TRBV5-6,TRBJ2-1,CASSRPTSGSREQFF,TGTGCCAGCAGCCGACCGACTAGCGGGAGCCGTGAGCAGTTCTTC
.,.,TRBV30,TRBJ1-2,CASTPGYTF,TGTGCTTCTACCCCCGGCTACACCTTC
TRBD1,.,TRBV5-1,TRBJ1-5,CASSLTGGGQPQHF,TGCGCCAGCAGCTTGACAGGGGGCGGTCAGCCCCAGCATTTT
.,once,TRBV30,TRBJ1-1,CAWSVGGDPTEAFF,TGTGCCTGGAGTGTTGGGGGCGACCCCACTGAAGCTTTCTTT
.,.,TRBV19,TRBJ1-2,CASSLTGPFKGYGYTF,TGTGCCAGTAGTTTGACAGGCCCTTTTAAAGGGTATGGCTACACCTTC
TRBD1,.,TRBV2,TRBJ1-6,CASTMGQANSPLHF,TGTGCCAGCACCATGGGACAGGCCAATTCACCCCTCCACTTT
.,.,TRBV7-2,TRBJ2-7,CASSVDGSSYEQYF,TGTGCCAGCAGCGTAGATGGTAGCTCCTACGAGCAGTACTTC
TRBD1,.,TRBV27,TRBJ2-3,CASSRRTTDRGRTDTQYF,TGTGCCAGCAGTAGGAGAACAACGGACAGGGGGCGCACAGATACGCAGTATTTT
.,.,TRBV28,TRBJ1-3,CASKNSLSGNTIYF,TGTGCCAGCAAAAACAGCCTCTCTGGAAACACCATATATTTT
.,.,TRBV5-8,TRBJ2-1,CASSLGISSYNEQFF,TGTGCCAGCAGCTTGGGAATCAGCTCCTACAATGAGCAGTTCTTC
.,once,TRBV3-1/TRBV3-2,TRBJ1-6,CASSQVKGPANNSPLHF,TGTGCCAGCAGCCAAGTCAAGGGGCCTGCTAATAATTCACCCCTCCACTTT
.,.,TRBV11-2,TRBJ2-7,CASSLDGLLGEQYF,TGTGCCAGCAGCTTGGACGGACTCCTGGGAGAGCAGTACTTC
.,.,TRBV7-9,TRBJ1-5,CASSLSGGYSNQPQHF,TGTGCCAGCAGCTTATCTGGGGGGTATAGCAATCAGCCCCAGCATTTT
.,.,TRBV7-8,TRBJ1-1,CASNNAPTITEAFF,TGTGCCAGCAATAATGCGCCAACCATCACTGAAGCTTTCTTT